This TCR beta chain was captured in a study of shared clonotypes between healthy human individuals. The naive CD8 subset, CD45RO-negative cells positively selected for CCR7, excluded terminally differentiated effector memory CD45RA+ cells. The study ran the assay at deep level. Sequenced by immunoSEQ multiplex PCR; TCRdb stores in-frame clones only, minus some. In the table there are around 1,900,000 clones, around 95% of which are singletons. Deletions cut 0 bases from V and 5 bases from J, with 17 bases between. Looked up from germline, CDR1 is LNHNV and CDR2 is YYDKDF (reference sequence). The CDR3 spans 17 residues.

The specimen was naive CD8+ T cells from PBMCs. This chain links TRBV15 with TRBJ2-1, with D tentatively TRBD2 (5 bases). The source of this sequence is a man aged 18 to 29 in good health. Some clones in this sample may be carry-over from other donors' samples. The CDR3 DNA sequence: TGTGCCACCAGCAGAGATTATCGGCAGACTATTGACAATGAGCAGTTCTTC. As protein: CATSRDYRQTIDNEQFF.